The rows below give T cell receptor beta chains drawn from one sample of a study of CD8 T cell repertoires and HIV-1 epitope variants. This table comes from immunoSEQ multiplex PCR, and its TCRdb copy is limited to in-frame clones, with some not included. The sample has thousands of clones, approximately 63% seen once. These receptors' targets are unknown. The sample was cultured CD8+ T cells derived from PBMCs. Every receptor here comes from a male donor with HIV. Both conserved end residues are part of each CDR3. Each record gives: CDR3 length, D gene, J gene, V gene, clone size, CDR3 protein, CDR3 DNA. The D gene is left open where the match is weak. Expanded clones are given a class, and other clones once, few, many or no size at all.

>16|TRBD1|TRBJ2-7|TRBV4-3|.
CASSHSGTGESYEQYF
TGCGCCAGCAGCCATTCCGGGACAGGGGAATCCTACGAGCAGTACTTC
>14|TRBD1|TRBJ1-2|TRBV28|.
CASSETGGLVGYTF
TGTGCCAGCAGTGAGACAGGGGGTTTAGTGGGCTACACCTTC
>17|TRBD2|TRBJ2-3|TRBV27|medium-sized
CASSSTSTSGDTDTQYF
TGTGCCAGCAGTTCTACATCGACTAGCGGAGACACAGATACGCAGTATTTT
>14|.|TRBJ1-1|TRBV9|.
CASSPSGGITEAFF
TGTGCCAGCAGCCCCTCCGGTGGCATCACTGAAGCTTTCTTT
>14|.|TRBJ2-7|TRBV5-6|.
CASSLGTVGNEQYF
TGTGCCAGCAGCTTGGGGACAGTCGGCAACGAGCAGTACTTC
>14|.|TRBJ1-5|TRBV7-8|.
CASSSQGLNQPQHF
TGTGCCAGCAGCTCACAGGGATTGAATCAGCCCCAGCATTTT
>12|.|TRBJ2-7|TRBV7-2|few
CASSLVGDEQYF
TGTGCCAGCAGCTTAGTCGGTGACGAGCAGTACTTC
>13|TRBD1|TRBJ2-7|TRBV27|.
CASSGSTGIEQYF
TGTGCCAGCAGTGGATCGACAGGGATCGAGCAGTACTTC
>15|.|TRBJ2-2|TRBV4-2|.
CASSQEGYTAGELFF
TGTGCCAGCAGCCAAGAGGGGTATACCGCCGGGGAGCTGTTTTTT
>15|.|TRBJ1-2|TRBV28|.
CASSFPGRAPYGYTF
TGTGCCAGCAGTTTCCCGGGGCGGGCGCCCTATGGCTACACCTTC
>15|.|TRBJ2-5|TRBV19|.
CASSRGEGRVVIQYF
TGTGCCAGTAGCCGGGGCGAGGGCCGGGTTGTTATCCAGTACTTC
>13|TRBD1|TRBJ2-7|TRBV10-3|once
CAINSGQGYEQYF
TGTGCCATCAATTCCGGACAGGGCTACGAGCAGTACTTC
>15|.|TRBJ1-1|TRBV4-3|.
CASSQDRGELREAFF
TGCGCCAGCAGCCAAGATAGGGGGGAATTAAGAGAAGCTTTCTTT
>14|.|TRBJ2-7|TRBV6-5|.
CASSYATGTPGVHF
TGTGCCAGCAGTTACGCGACCGGGACACCGGGCGTGCACTTC
>13|TRBD1|TRBJ1-5|TRBV30|.
CAWSVRGLQPQHF
TGTGCCTGGAGTGTTAGGGGGCTTCAGCCCCAGCATTTT
>14|TRBD1|TRBJ2-7|TRBV27|.
CASSWTGQTYEQYF
TGTGCCAGCAGTTGGACAGGGCAAACCTACGAGCAGTACTTC
>15|TRBD2|TRBJ2-2|TRBV6-1|.
CASSERTSDTGELFF
TGTGCCAGCAGTGAAAGGACTAGCGACACCGGGGAGCTGTTTTTT
>14|TRBD2|TRBJ2-1|TRBV7-9|.
CASSWTSGNDEQFF
TGTGCCAGCAGCTGGACTAGCGGGAACGATGAGCAGTTCTTC
>15|TRBD2|TRBJ2-7|TRBV7-9|medium-sized
CASSLVGGGAYEQYF
TGTGCCAGCAGCTTAGTGGGCGGGGGTGCCTACGAGCAGTACTTC
>14|.|TRBJ1-6|TRBV4-3|.
CASSQGDEGRPLHF
TGCGCCAGCAGCCAAGGAGATGAAGGGCGGCCTCTCCACTTT
>15|.|TRBJ1-5|TRBV5-6|.
CASSLGGGSGQPQHF
TGTGCCAGCAGCTTGGGAGGGGGGAGCGGACAGCCCCAGCATTTT
>15|.|TRBJ1-4|TRBV19|.
CASSSLTDFNEKLFF
TGTGCCAGTAGTTCCTTGACAGACTTTAATGAAAAACTGTTTTTT
>14|.|TRBJ2-2|TRBV9|few
CASSSGGDTGELFF
TGTGCCAGCAGCTCAGGGGGGGACACCGGGGAGCTGTTTTTT
>15|.|TRBJ2-7|TRBV5-4|.
CASSFMGGPTYEQYF
TGTGCCAGCAGCTTTATGGGGGGACCGACCTACGAGCAGTACTTC
>17|TRBD2|TRBJ2-1|TRBV10-3|few
CAISESTAGGSYNEQFF
TGTGCCATCAGTGAGTCGACGGCGGGGGGCTCCTACAATGAGCAGTTCTTC
>15|.|TRBJ2-2|TRBV6-5|.
CASSPPTSGAGELFF
TGTGCCAGCAGTCCCCCGACTAGTGGGGCCGGGGAGCTGTTTTTT
>13|TRBD1|TRBJ2-1|TRBV9|.
CASSVTGGDEQFF
TGTGCCAGCAGCGTAACAGGGGGCGATGAGCAGTTCTTC